A selection of T cell receptor beta chains follows, all from one sample in a study of blood T cell repertoires in COVID-19. Assay used: immunoSEQ multiplex PCR; TCRdb lists only in-frame clones, some missing. The sample has around 200,000 clones; approximately 88% are singletons. Sequenced material: PBMCs or T cells enriched from blood (not recorded which). The receptors were gathered from a man aged 18 to 29 with acute COVID-19. Both conserved end residues are part of each CDR3. The D gene is left open where the match is weak. Only some rows state a clone size, as once, few, many or a class for expanded clones.

>NA|TRBD1|TRBJ2-1|TRBV2
CASTRDSVDYEQFF
TGTGCCAGTACTCGGGACAGTGTTGATTATGAGCAGTTCTTC
>NA|NA|TRBJ2-7|TRBV19
CASSIGEGGEQYF
TGTGCCAGTAGTATTGGTGAGGGCGGCGAGCAGTACTTC
>NA|TRBD2|TRBJ2-3|TRBV9
CASSTREYSTDTQYF
TGTGCCAGCAGCACGCGGGAGTACAGTACAGATACGCAGTATTTT
>NA|TRBD1|TRBJ1-1|TRBV5-1
CASSSSTGGGTEAFF
TGCGCCAGCAGTTCCTCGACAGGGGGAGGGACTGAAGCTTTCTTT
>NA|NA|TRBJ2-2|TRBV27
CATKRRGPGVNTGELFF
TGTGCCACCAAAAGGAGGGGGCCGGGGGTAAACACCGGGGAGCTGTTTTTT
>NA|NA|TRBJ2-3|TRBV29-1
CTGGGQGADTQYF
TGCACCGGGGGGGGGCAGGGGGCAGATACGCAGTATTTT
>once|NA|TRBJ2-7|TRBV29-1
CSVVDSYYEQYF
TGCAGCGTTGTTGACAGCTACTACGAGCAGTACTTC
>NA|TRBD2|TRBJ2-1|TRBV5-1
CASSQGLPSVYNEQFF
TGCGCCAGCAGCCAGGGACTACCTAGTGTCTACAATGAGCAGTTCTTC
>NA|TRBD2|TRBJ2-3|TRBV5-1
CASSLGASGTYTDTQYF
TGCGCCAGCAGCTTGGGGGCTAGCGGGACATACACAGATACGCAGTATTTT
>NA|NA|TRBJ2-5|TRBV6-5
CASSPLETQYF
TGTGCCAGCAGCCCCCTAGAGACCCAGTACTTC
>NA|NA|TRBJ2-2|TRBV10-3
CAIKSTGGLAVRPGELFF
TGTGCCATCAAATCGACTGGGGGCCTAGCGGTACGGCCCGGGGAGCTGTTTTTT
>few|TRBD1|TRBJ1-5|TRBV27
CASRGQGWNQPQHF
TGTGCCAGCAGGGGACAGGGTTGGAATCAGCCCCAGCATTTT
>NA|TRBD1|TRBJ1-3|TRBV2
CASSRDRLRGTIYF
TGTGCCAGCAGTCGGGACAGGCTTCGAGGCACCATATATTTT
>NA|NA|TRBJ1-5|TRBV4-1
CASSQLGLSNQPQHF
TGCGCCAGCAGCCAATTAGGACTAAGCAATCAGCCCCAGCATTTT
>NA|TRBD1|TRBJ2-7|TRBV28
CASSLAGGKIEQYF
TGTGCCAGCAGTTTGGCAGGGGGCAAAATCGAGCAGTACTTC
>NA|NA|TRBJ1-1|TRBV6-5
CASSPLRATEAFF
TGTGCCAGCAGTCCCCTCAGGGCCACTGAAGCTTTCTTT
>NA|NA|TRBJ1-2|TRBV12-3/TRBV12-4
CASSYSQFYTF
TGTGCCAGCAGCTACAGCCAGTTCTACACCTTC
>NA|TRBD1|TRBJ1-2|TRBV5-4
CASSRGTGGSYGYTF
TGTGCCAGCAGCCGAGGGACAGGCGGATCCTATGGCTACACCTTC
>NA|NA|TRBJ1-5|TRBV28
CASRPQGYSNQPQHF
TGTGCCAGCAGGCCACAGGGTTATAGCAATCAGCCCCAGCATTTT
>NA|NA|TRBJ2-3|TRBV6-6
CASSYGSRTDTQYF
TGTGCCAGCAGTTACGGGAGTCGGACAGATACGCAGTATTTT
>once|NA|TRBJ2-7|TRBV30
CAWAVGAVSSYEQYF
TGTGCCTGGGCGGTGGGGGCAGTCAGCTCCTACGAGCAGTACTTC
>once|NA|TRBJ2-5|TRBV9
CASSDPPGSEETQYF
TGTGCCAGCAGCGACCCCCCGGGGAGTGAGGAGACCCAGTACTTC
>NA|NA|TRBJ2-7|TRBV7-2
CASSSASGAGYEQYF
TGTGCCAGCAGCTCCGCCTCAGGGGCTGGGTACGAGCAGTACTTC
>once|NA|TRBJ2-7|TRBV28
CASRSGAYEQYF
TGTGCCAGCAGATCAGGGGCCTACGAGCAGTACTTC
>many|NA|TRBJ2-2|TRBV30
CAWSGPLDTGELFF
TGTGCCTGGAGTGGGCCCCTGGACACCGGGGAGCTGTTTTTT
>once|NA|TRBJ2-3|TRBV4-2
CASSQDRAGGTDTQYF
TGTGCCAGCAGCCAAGATAGGGCAGGGGGCACAGATACGCAGTATTTT
>NA|TRBD1|TRBJ2-7|TRBV11-3
CASSLGQGGEQYF
TGTGCCAGCAGCTTGGGACAGGGTGGCGAGCAGTACTTC
>NA|TRBD1|TRBJ1-1|TRBV14
CASSLTGFTEAFF
TGTGCCAGCAGTTTGACAGGGTTCACTGAAGCTTTCTTT
>NA|TRBD1|TRBJ1-1|TRBV28
CASSSPGQTNTEAFF
TGTGCCAGCAGCTCTCCGGGACAGACGAACACTGAAGCTTTCTTT
>NA|NA|TRBJ1-2|TRBV6-5
CAPPGGGYTF
TGTGCCCCCCCCGGGGGTGGCTACACCTTC
>NA|TRBD2|TRBJ2-1|TRBV11-1
CASSSSDSGGRGRQFF
TGTGCCAGCAGCTCATCGGACTCGGGCGGGAGGGGTCGGCAGTTCTTC
>NA|TRBD1|TRBJ2-1|TRBV9
CASSKDRVTYNEQFF
TGTGCCAGCAGCAAGGACAGGGTGACCTACAATGAGCAGTTCTTC